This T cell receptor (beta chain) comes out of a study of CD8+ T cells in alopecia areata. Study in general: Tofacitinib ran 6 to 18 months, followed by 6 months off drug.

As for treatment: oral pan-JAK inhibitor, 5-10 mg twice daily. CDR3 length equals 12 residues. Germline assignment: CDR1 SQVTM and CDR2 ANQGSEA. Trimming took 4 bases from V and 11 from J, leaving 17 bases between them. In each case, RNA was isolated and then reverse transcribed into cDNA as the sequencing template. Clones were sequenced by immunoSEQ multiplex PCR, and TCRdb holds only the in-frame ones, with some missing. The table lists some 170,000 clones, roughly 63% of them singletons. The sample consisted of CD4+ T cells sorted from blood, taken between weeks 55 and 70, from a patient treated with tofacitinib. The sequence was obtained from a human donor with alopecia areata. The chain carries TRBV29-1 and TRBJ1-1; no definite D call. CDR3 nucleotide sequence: TGCAGCGTTGTTCCCCTGCGGGTTGTTGCTTTCTTT. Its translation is CSVVPLRVVAFF.